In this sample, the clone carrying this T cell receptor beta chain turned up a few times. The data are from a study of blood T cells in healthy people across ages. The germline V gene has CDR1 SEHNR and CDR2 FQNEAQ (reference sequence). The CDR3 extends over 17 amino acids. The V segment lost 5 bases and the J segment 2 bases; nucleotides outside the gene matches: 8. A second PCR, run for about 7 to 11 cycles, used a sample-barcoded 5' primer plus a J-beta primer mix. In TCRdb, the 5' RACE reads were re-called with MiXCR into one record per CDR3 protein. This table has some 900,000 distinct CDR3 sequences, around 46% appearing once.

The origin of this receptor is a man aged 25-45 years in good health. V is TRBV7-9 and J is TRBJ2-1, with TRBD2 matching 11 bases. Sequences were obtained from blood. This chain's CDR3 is CASSPSRLAGTYNEQFF. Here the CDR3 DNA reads TGTGCCAGCAGCCCATCTAGACTAGCGGGGACCTACAATGAGCAGTTCTTC.